The rows below give T cell receptor beta chains drawn from one sample of a study of Graves' ophthalmopathy and Graves' hyperthyroidism. Using its own MiXCR run on the multiplex PCR reads, TCRdb lists one record per CDR3 protein. The table shows about 550,000 distinct CDR3 sequences, with 35% to 40% occurring only once. The specimen sequenced was peripheral blood or thyroid tissue (not recorded which). Every receptor here comes from an adult man with Graves' hyperthyroidism. The CDR3 runs from the conserved cysteine through the conserved F or W. The D gene is left open where the match is weak. Rows may omit the clone size; those that give it use once, few, many or a size class.

size | D | J | V | DNA | CDR3
- | TRBD1 | TRBJ2-7 | TRBV7-9 | TGTGCCAGCAGCTTCCGGGACAGTTACTCCTACGAGCAGTACTTC | CASSFRDSYSYEQYF
- | - | TRBJ1-4 | TRBV5-8 | TGTGCCAGCAGCAGGGTTGCGGGGGTAGAAAAACTGTTTTTT | CASSRVAGVEKLFF
many | TRBD2 | TRBJ2-7 | TRBV7-9 | TGTGCCAGCAGCAAGACTAGCGGGAGCCCCTACGAGCAGTACTTC | CASSKTSGSPYEQYF
- | TRBD1 | TRBJ1-1 | TRBV5-1 | TGCGCCAACAGCTCTCCAGGGGGTAGCGCTGAAGCTTTCTTT | CANSSPGGSAEAFF
- | TRBD1 | TRBJ1-2 | TRBV7-9 | TGTGCCAGCAGCTCAAGACAGGGGTATAGCTATGGCTACACCTTC | CASSSRQGYSYGYTF
- | - | TRBJ1-2 | TRBV20-1 | TGCAGTGCTAGAGATACCGAAGGAGGGGAAGATGGCTACACCTTC | CSARDTEGGEDGYTF
many | - | TRBJ1-3 | TRBV7-9 | TGTGCCAGCAGCTTAGTGGGAGACTCTGGAAACACCATATATTTT | CASSLVGDSGNTIYF
few | TRBD1 | TRBJ2-5 | TRBV19 | TGTGCCAGTAGTAACGGACAGGGTCGAACTAAGACCCAGTACTTC | CASSNGQGRTKTQYF
once | - | TRBJ2-6 | TRBV20-1 | TGCAGTGCTAGGGACAACGTCCTGACTTTC | CSARDNVLTF
many | - | TRBJ1-1 | TRBV5-8 | TGTGCCAGCAGCTTGGACACTACTGAAGCTTTCTTT | CASSLDTTEAFF
many | TRBD2 | TRBJ2-5 | TRBV6-1 | TGTGCCAGCAGAATGGGACTAGCGGGAGCAGAGACCCAGTACTTC | CASRMGLAGAETQYF
few | TRBD1 | TRBJ2-6 | TRBV19 | TGTGCTAGAGGACCCGGGACAGGGGAACCTGGGGCCAACGTCCTGACTTTC | CARGPGTGEPGANVLTF
- | - | TRBJ1-5 | TRBV19 | TGTGCCAGTAGTATAGGGCAGGGCCCCAGACAGCCCCAGCATTTT | CASSIGQGPRQPQHF
few | - | TRBJ2-1 | TRBV5-6 | TGTGCCAGCAGCTTGGTGGCGGGTTCCTACAATGAGCAGTTCTTC | CASSLVAGSYNEQFF
few | - | TRBJ2-6 | TRBV7-8 | TGTGCCAGCAGCCCCCAGGGGGGGCGGAACGTCCTGACTTTC | CASSPQGGRNVLTF
many | TRBD2 | TRBJ2-7 | TRBV20-1 | TGCAGTGCCGTGGGGACTAGCGGGAGAGGGGGAGAGCAGTACTTC | CSAVGTSGRGGEQYF
many | TRBD2 | TRBJ2-7 | TRBV25-1 | TGTGCCAGCAGTGAATTCAGGACTAGCGGATACGAGCAGTACTTC | CASSEFRTSGYEQYF
many | - | TRBJ1-2 | TRBV13 | TGTGCCAGCAGCTCGCGGGGCTACACCTTC | CASSSRGYTF
many | TRBD1 | TRBJ1-3 | TRBV19 | TGTGCCAGTAGTATTACAGGGGAAGACTCTGGAAACACCATATATTTT | CASSITGEDSGNTIYF
- | - | TRBJ1-3 | TRBV29-1 | TGCAGCAGTGAATCGGGAGGAAACACCATATATTTT | CSSESGGNTIYF
many | TRBD1 | TRBJ1-1 | TRBV20-1 | TGCAGTGCCGTCCTTACGTACAGGGGGTTGAACACTGAAGCTTTCTTT | CSAVLTYRGLNTEAFF
- | TRBD2 | TRBJ2-3 | TRBV11-3 | TGTGCCAGCAGCGTGGGGACTAGCTCTTACACAGATACGCAGTATTTT | CASSVGTSSYTDTQYF
many | - | TRBJ2-5 | TRBV20-1 | TGCAGTGCTAGAGACCGAAGGGGCGGGTGGGGAGAGACCCAGTACTTC | CSARDRRGGWGETQYF
- | TRBD1 | TRBJ2-7 | TRBV7-2 | TGTGCCAGCAGTTTTCCCTCCTCTCCCGGGACAGGGGGTCTAAACTCCTACGAGCAGTACTTC | CASSFPSSPGTGGLNSYEQYF
- | - | TRBJ2-3 | TRBV7-2 | TGTGCCAGCACCCTCGGGGGGCGGGGCACAGATACGCAGTATTTT | CASTLGGRGTDTQYF
- | - | TRBJ1-4 | TRBV28 | TGTGCCACCCGTGGGACTGGAGAAAAACTGTTTTTT | CATRGTGEKLFF
many | - | TRBJ1-1 | TRBV6-1 | TGTGCCAGCAGTGGGGGCATGAACACTGAAGCTTTCTTT | CASSGGMNTEAFF
few | - | TRBJ2-7 | TRBV5-1 | TGCGCCAGCAGCTTTAGGACAGACACTTACGAGCAGTACTTC | CASSFRTDTYEQYF
- | - | TRBJ2-1 | TRBV10-3 | TGTGCCATCAGTCCGGACAGAGAGCTCTGGGCGCAGTTCTTC | CAISPDRELWAQFF
- | - | TRBJ2-7 | TRBV6-5 | TGTGCCAGCAGTCTTATCCCCGCCTACGAGCAGTACTTC | CASSLIPAYEQYF
- | - | TRBJ1-1 | TRBV7-2 | TGTGCCAGCAGCGCGGGTGTAGGGAACACTGAAGCTTTCTTT | CASSAGVGNTEAFF
many | TRBD1 | TRBJ2-6 | TRBV10-3 | TGTGCCATCAGTGTAAGGACAGGGGGGATTCGGCTTTCATTGTCTGGGGCCAACGTCCTGACTTTC | CAISVRTGGIRLSLSGANVLTF
- | - | TRBJ2-7 | TRBV24-1 | TGTGCCAGCAGTGGCATGGGGCAAAACGAGCAGTACTTC | CASSGMGQNEQYF
- | - | TRBJ2-5 | TRBV20-1 | TGCAGTGCCAAGAAACGGTGGTTTTGGGAGACCCAGTACTTC | CSAKKRWFWETQYF
many | - | TRBJ2-5 | TRBV9 | TGTGCCAGCAGCGTAGCTAGTACTACTGGAGAGACCCAGTACTTC | CASSVASTTGETQYF
- | - | TRBJ1-1 | TRBV10-2 | TGCGCCAGCAGTGAGGGGGAGGGATGTTACACTGAAGCTTTCTTT | CASSEGEGCYTEAFF
- | TRBD2 | TRBJ2-7 | TRBV25-1 | TGTGCCAGCAGGAAAGCGGGGGCCTACGAGCAGTACTTC | CASRKAGAYEQYF
- | TRBD2 | TRBJ2-2 | TRBV20-1 | TGCAGTGCTGGCTCCGGGACTAGCGGGGGGGCGGCCGGGGAGCTGTTTTTT | CSAGSGTSGGAAGELFF
- | TRBD1 | TRBJ1-2 | TRBV24-1 | TGTGCCACCAGTGACCGGACAGGGGGCGATGGCTACACCTTC | CATSDRTGGDGYTF
- | - | TRBJ1-5 | TRBV5-6 | TGTGCCAGCAGTTCCTCCCGGTCGGGTTGGGGGCAGCCCCAGCATTTT | CASSSSRSGWGQPQHF
few | TRBD1 | TRBJ1-1 | TRBV27 | TGTGCCAGCAGTTCTGGACAGGGTTGGGGACTGAATGCTTTCTTT | CASSSGQGWGLNAFF
many | - | TRBJ1-6 | TRBV6-6 | TGTGCCAGCACCTTTAGCGTCAATTCACCCCTCCACTTT | CASTFSVNSPLHF
- | TRBD2 | TRBJ2-7 | TRBV7-2 | TGTGCCAGCAGCTTCCTCGCCGGGGGGAGTGAGCAGTACTTC | CASSFLAGGSEQYF
many | - | TRBJ1-1 | TRBV4-1 | TGTGCCAGCAGCCAAGGGGCTGGGAACACTGAAGCTTTCTTT | CASSQGAGNTEAFF
many | TRBD1 | TRBJ2-7 | TRBV6-6 | TGTGCCAGCAGGTGGGGACAGGGGGCCTACGAGCAGTACTTC | CASRWGQGAYEQYF
- | TRBD1 | TRBJ2-5 | TRBV7-2 | TGTGCCAGCAGCGTCCGGGACAGGGGCGGGACCCAGTACTTC | CASSVRDRGGTQYF
- | TRBD1 | TRBJ2-7 | TRBV29-1 | TGCAGCGTTGGAGAACAGGGGGCGAGCTCCTACGAGCAGTACTTC | CSVGEQGASSYEQYF
- | TRBD1 | TRBJ1-1 | TRBV10-3 | TGTGCCAGCAGTCAACCCCGGACAGGGCTGTACACTGAAGCTTTCTTT | CASSQPRTGLYTEAFF
many | TRBD2 | TRBJ2-7 | TRBV2 | TGTGCCAGCACCATACTAGCGGGCTTCTCCTACGAGCAGTACTTC | CASTILAGFSYEQYF
many | TRBD1 | TRBJ1-1 | TRBV19 | TGTGCCAGTAGTCTCGAGACAGGGACCACTGAAGCTTTCTTT | CASSLETGTTEAFF
many | TRBD2 | TRBJ2-5 | TRBV5-6 | TGTGCCAGCAGCTTGGTCGGGGGGAAGACCCAGTACTTC | CASSLVGGKTQYF
- | TRBD1 | TRBJ1-1 | TRBV5-1 | TGCGCCAGCATCCCAGGGGGAGGGGGGAACACTGAAGCTTTCTTT | CASIPGGGGNTEAFF
many | - | TRBJ2-7 | TRBV20-1 | TGCAGTGCTAGAGGCCTATGGGAGGAGGACAGGAGGGACGAGCAGTACTTC | CSARGLWEEDRRDEQYF
- | - | TRBJ1-3 | TRBV29-1 | TGCAGCGTTGTAAGTGGAAACACCATATATTTT | CSVVSGNTIYF
many | - | TRBJ2-5 | TRBV14 | TGTGCCAGCAGCCAAGCGCAGGGCGGGGAGACCCAGTACTTC | CASSQAQGGETQYF
- | - | TRBJ2-7 | TRBV7-2 | TGTGCCAGCAGCTTATGGGAGGGGGCAGGGGAGCAGTACTTC | CASSLWEGAGEQYF
few | TRBD1 | TRBJ1-4 | TRBV12-3/TRBV12-4 | TGTGCCAGCAGGACTGGACAGGGCCGGTATGAAAAACTGTTTTTT | CASRTGQGRYEKLFF